Shown below are 18 T cell receptor beta chains from a single sample sequenced in a study of CD8+ T cells in alopecia areata. RNA was extracted and reverse transcribed into cDNA as the sequencing template. The repertoire was sequenced with immunoSEQ multiplex PCR; TCRdb's copy has only in-frame clones and lacks some. The sample records roughly 16,000 clones, about 63% being singletons. Alopecia areata patients provided lesional scalp punch biopsies and peripheral blood, both collected for the study. Sequenced input: skin. Receptors originate from a human donor with alopecia areata.

The chain joins TRBV21-1 to TRBJ2-3; the listed D gene, TRBD2, was not tested against the DNA. TRBV21-1 is a known pseudogene. The CDR3 consists of 17 residues. The CDR3 DNA reads as TGTGCCAGCAGCCAGTCCGAGCGGGAGGGAGGCACAGATACGCAGTATTTT. The encoded protein is CASSQSEREGGTDTQYF.

The gene calls are TRBV19 and TRBJ2-6; 8 nucleotides line up with TRBD1. Trimming removed 6 bases from V and 4 bases from J; junction bases left unmatched: 2. This CDR3 contains 14 residues. CDR1 is LNHDA and CDR2 is SQIVND in the germline V gene (reference sequence). CDR3 nucleotides: TGTGCCAGTAGGGACAGGGCCGGGGCCAACGTCCTGACTTTC. This sequence encodes CASRDRAGANVLTF.

The gene calls are TRBV2 and TRBJ2-7; D call uncertain. This CDR3 is 13 amino acids long. Germline CDR1 is SNHLY and CDR2 is FYNNEI. Trimming took off 6 bases at V and 2 bases at J, with 11 bases between the two ends. CDR3 region: CASRYPAAYEQYF. CDR3 sequence (DNA): TGTGCCAGCAGATACCCGGCCGCCTACGAGCAGTACTTC. Supplemented by reference TRBV2 and TRBJ2-7, the full variable domain reads EPEVTQTPSHQVTQMGQEVILRCVPISNHLYFYWYRQILGQKVEFLVSFYNNEISEKSEIFDDQFSVERPDGSNFTLKIRSTKLEDSAMYFCASRYPAAYEQYFGPGTRLTVT.

This clone came up a few times. This chain links TRBV9 with TRBJ2-1, with D possibly TRBD1 on 5 matching bases. There are 16 residues in the CDR3. The ends were cut back, 0 bases at V and 6 bases at J, with 16 bases in the middle. Germline V gene sequence: CDR1 SGDLS, CDR2 YYNGEE. The CDR3 reads CASSVGGVAASNEQFF. CDR3 DNA: TGTGCCAGCAGCGTAGGGGGCGTAGCAGCAAGCAATGAGCAGTTCTTC.

The chain recombines TRBV28 with TRBJ2-5, with 8 nucleotides matching TRBD2. V dropped 7 bases and J dropped 9; count of bases not matched to a gene: 19. CDR1 and CDR2 (germline): MDHEN, SYDVKM. There are 16 residues in the CDR3. The CDR3 here is CASTPHWGLVDASQYF. The CDR3 DNA reads as TGTGCCAGCACCCCCCACTGGGGACTAGTCGACGCGTCCCAGTACTTC.

To note about this clone: The same CDR3 also results from other DNA sequences found in this sample. The rearrangement uses TRBV2 and TRBJ1-5; the D gene is possibly TRBD1 (6 bases). The CDR3 length is 14 residues. Trimming took off 5 bases at V and 1 base at J, with 9 bases between the two ends. Germline values: CDR1 SNHLY, CDR2 FYNNEI. CDR3 sequence: CASSPGTSNQPQHF. The CDR3 DNA sequence: TGTGCCAGCAGTCCCGGGACAAGCAATCAGCCCCAGCATTTT. The variable domain in full, completed from reference TRBV2 and TRBJ1-5, reads EPEVTQTPSHQVTQMGQEVILRCVPISNHLYFYWYRQILGQKVEFLVSFYNNEISEKSEIFDDQFSVERPDGSNFTLKIRSTKLEDSAMYFCASSPGTSNQPQHFGDGTRLSIL.

The gene calls are TRBV27 and TRBJ2-2, with 7 bases lining up with TRBD1. Losses at the gene ends were 9 bases for V and 0 bases for J; bases not matched to a gene: 7. The CDR3 contains 15 residues. CDR1 and CDR2 (germline): MNHEY, SMNVEV (reference sequence). DNA for the CDR3: TGTGCCAGTTGCGACAGGGCTCCGAACACCGGGGAGCTGTTTTTT. Encoded protein: CASCDRAPNTGELFF.

The chain combines TRBV27 with TRBJ1-1; TRBD1 agrees at 10 bases. Germline assignment: CDR1 MNHEY and CDR2 SMNVEV (reference sequence). The CDR3 has 15 amino acids. J gave up 1 base and V 2 bases, and 1 base lay outside the gene matches. This chain's CDR3 is CASSLGTGENTEAFF. CDR3 DNA sequence: TGTGCCAGCAGTTTAGGGACAGGGGAGAACACTGAAGCTTTCTTT.

V and J are TRBV6-1 and TRBJ1-1; a possible D gene is TRBD1 (6 bases). This CDR3 has 14 amino acids. The V end lost 8 bases, the J end lost 1 base, and 14 bases lay between the germline ends. Germline CDR1 MNHNS, CDR2 SASEGT. The CDR3 loop reads CASGRPGQNTEAFF. The CDR3 DNA reads as TGTGCCAGCGGCCGACCGGGACAGAACACTGAAGCTTTCTTT.

The chain uses TRBV12-5 and TRBJ1-1; D may be TRBD1 (6 bases). The ends were cut back, 7 bases at V and 3 bases at J, with 27 bases in the middle. Germline V lookup: CDR1 LGHNT, CDR2 FRNRAP. This CDR3 has 18 amino acids. CDR3 DNA sequence: TGTGCTAGTGCTTCAATGCGGGGGCGAAAGGAATCCGACACTGAAGCTTTCTTT. Translating it yields CASASMRGRKESDTEAFF.

This clone was detected a few times. The gene calls are TRBV5-6 and TRBJ2-3; D call uncertain. CDR3 length: 12 amino acids. The ends were cut back, 5 bases at V and 5 bases at J, with 9 bases in the middle. CDR1 is SGHDT, CDR2 YYEEEE, per germline. CDR3 DNA: TGTGCCAGCAGGCGAACTGGAGATACGCAGTATTTT. Its protein is CASRRTGDTQYF.

The genes are TRBV7-9 and TRBJ2-3, with a weak D call TRBD1 (6 bases). From germline, CDR1 is SEHNR and CDR2 FQNEAQ (reference sequence). V was trimmed by 3 bases and J by 3 bases, leaving 13 bases between them. The CDR3 has 15 residues. CDR3 protein: CASSLEQGWTDTQYF. CDR3 sequence (DNA): TGTGCCAGCAGCTTGGAACAGGGTTGGACAGATACGCAGTATTTT.

The chain recombines TRBV7-3 with TRBJ2-7; D remains ambiguous. CDR1 and CDR2 (germline): SGHTA, FQGTGA. The CDR3 loop spans 15 amino acids. Trimming pared 2 bases from V and 3 bases from J, leaving 14 bases between. The CDR3 is CASSLEAGSSYEQYF. The DNA of the CDR3 is TGTGCCAGCAGCTTAGAGGCTGGGTCTAGCTACGAGCAGTACTTC.

This clone was seen only a few times. The rearrangement uses TRBV12-5 and TRBJ1-3, with 8 bases lining up with TRBD1. J gave up 0 bases and V 2 bases, and 12 bases lay outside the gene matches. The germline V gene has CDR1 LGHNT and CDR2 FRNRAP. The CDR3 runs 19 residues. The CDR3 loop reads CASGLRERGQDNSGNTIYF. For the CDR3, the DNA is TGTGCTAGTGGTTTGCGGGAGCGGGGACAGGACAACTCTGGAAACACCATATATTTT.

This clone was detected a few times. The chain links TRBV2 to TRBJ2-1; 10 bases map to TRBD2. CDR1 is SNHLY and CDR2 is FYNNEI in the germline V gene. This CDR3 region has 14 residues. V trimming: 3 bases; J trimming: 7 bases; junction bases outside the gene matches: 3. CDR3 protein: CASSESSGRNEQFF. The CDR3 DNA follows: TGTGCCAGCAGTGAGTCTAGCGGGAGAAATGAGCAGTTCTTC.

The chain combines TRBV27 with TRBJ2-7; no clear D. Trimming pared 4 bases from V and 7 bases from J, leaving 11 bases between. CDR1 is MNHEY, CDR2 SMNVEV, per germline (reference sequence). CDR3 length: 12 residues. The CDR3 sequence is CASSSRAREQYF. CDR3 sequence (DNA): TGTGCCAGCAGTTCCCGGGCCCGGGAGCAGTACTTC.

In this sample, this clone turned up a few times. The same CDR3 also results from other DNA sequences found in this sample. The genes are TRBV6-5 and TRBJ2-7; 9 bases map to TRBD1. Trimming removed 5 bases from V and 0 bases from J; junction bases left unmatched: 2. Looked up from germline, CDR1 is MNHEY and CDR2 is SVGAGI. This CDR3 contains 14 residues. DNA for the CDR3: TGTGCCAGCAGTCCGGGACAGGGCTCCTACGAGCAGTACTTC. Its protein is CASSPGQGSYEQYF.

CDR3 amino acids: CASSLYIGAKVKNIQYF. The CDR3 nucleotides are TGTGCCAGCAGTTTATATATAGGGGCTAAAGTCAAAAACATTCAGTACTTC. The chain employs TRBV28 and TRBJ2-4; a weak D match, TRBD1 (5 bases). CDR3 length equals 17 residues. Germline assignment: CDR1 MDHEN and CDR2 SYDVKM. V lost 1 base, J lost 3 bases, and 16 bases lay in between.